One and the same sample provided the 31 T cell receptor beta chains below, sequenced in a study of blood T cell repertoires in COVID-19. This table comes from immunoSEQ multiplex PCR, and its TCRdb copy is limited to in-frame clones, with some not included. The data show 1,500 to 2,000 clones, roughly 83% seen once. Sequencing was carried out using peripheral blood. All receptors derive from a man aged 65 to 85 with active COVID-19.

This rearrangement joins TRBV6-1 to TRBJ1-4; no clear D. The CDR3 has 16 residues. Germline CDR1 reads MNHNS; CDR2 reads SASEGT. V lost 4 bases and J lost 0, with 12 bases in between. The CDR3 sequence: CASSALESATNEKLFF. CDR3 nucleotides: TGTGCCAGCAGTGCCCTCGAAAGCGCAACTAATGAAAAACTGTTTTTT.

This sequence joins TRBV5-6 and TRBJ2-7; D might be TRBD2 (6 bases). Deletions cut 4 bases from V and 2 bases from J, with 16 bases between. The CDR3 contains 15 residues. Germline values: CDR1 SGHDT, CDR2 YYEEEE. CDR3 nucleotide sequence: TGTGCCAGCAGCCCCTGGGAGGCCCGTCCCTACGAGCAGTACTTC. Its protein is CASSPWEARPYEQYF. Looking up the rest from reference TRBV5-6 and TRBJ2-7 gives the full variable domain: DAGVTQSPTHLIKTRGQQVTLRCSPKSGHDTVSWYQQALGQGPQFIFQYYEEEERQRGNFPDRFSGHQFPNYSSELNVNALLLGDSALYLCASSPWEARPYEQYFGPGTRLTVT.

This chain uses TRBV27 with TRBJ2-1; 10 nucleotides agree with TRBD2. This CDR3 has 16 residues. V was pared by 3 bases and J by 9 bases, with 11 bases of the junction left unmatched. The germline V gene encodes CDR1 MNHEY and CDR2 SMNVEV (reference sequence). CDR3 region: CASSLLAGGSSAEQFF. In DNA, the CDR3 is TGTGCCAGCAGTTTGTTAGCGGGAGGATCGTCGGCTGAGCAGTTCTTC.

The CDR3 sequence: CASRGQISTDTQYF. CDR3 DNA sequence: TGTGCCAGCCGCGGACAGATCTCCACAGATACGCAGTATTTT. V gene TRBV5-6 combines with J gene TRBJ2-3; possibly TRBD1 for D (6 bases). CDR1 is SGHDT and CDR2 is YYEEEE in the germline V gene. Between the trimmed V and J ends, which lost 7 bases and 2 bases, there was a span of 14 bases. The CDR3 contains 14 residues. Looking up the rest from reference TRBV5-6 and TRBJ2-3 gives the full variable domain: DAGVTQSPTHLIKTRGQQVTLRCSPKSGHDTVSWYQQALGQGPQFIFQYYEEEERQRGNFPDRFSGHQFPNYSSELNVNALLLGDSALYLCASRGQISTDTQYFGPGTRLTVL.

V is TRBV18 and J is TRBJ1-1; tentative D call: TRBD1 (6 bases). Germline values: CDR1 KGHSH, CDR2 LQKENI. The CDR3 runs to 13 residues. V shed 5 bases and J shed 1 base, with 8 bases lying between them. CDR3 DNA sequence: TGTGCCAGCTCATCGGACAGGAACACTGAAGCTTTCTTT. Protein sequence: CASSSDRNTEAFF.

The chain's CDR3 is CASSVAPTGSHSGNTIYF. The DNA for the CDR3 is TGTGCCAGCAGCGTAGCCCCGACGGGGTCACACTCTGGAAACACCATATATTTT. The chain couples TRBV9 to TRBJ1-3; D uncertain. Trimming took 0 bases from V and 0 from J, leaving 16 bases between them. This CDR3 is built from 18 residues. Germline lookup yields CDR1 SGDLS and CDR2 YYNGEE.

The chain carries TRBV27 and TRBJ2-1; D unclear. The CDR3 has 15 amino acids. The ends were cut back, 0 bases at V and 3 bases at J, with 9 bases in the middle. From germline, CDR1 is MNHEY and CDR2 SMNVEV (reference sequence). CDR3 in amino acids: CASSLSWPSYNEQFF. The CDR3 nucleotides read TGTGCCAGCAGTTTATCGTGGCCCAGCTACAATGAGCAGTTCTTC.

The chain couples TRBV5-1 to TRBJ2-3, with 11 bases lining up with TRBD2. Germline-derived CDR1 and CDR2 are SGHRS and YFSETQ. V was clipped by 4 bases and J by 0 bases; unmatched bases: 16. The CDR3 is 20 amino acids. CDR3: CASSHYVLRTSGSSTDTQYF. Written as DNA, the CDR3 is TGCGCCAGCAGCCATTACGTTCTACGGACTAGCGGGTCTAGCACAGATACGCAGTATTTT. The full variable domain, its missing parts supplied by reference TRBV5-1 and TRBJ2-3, is KAGVTQTPRYLIKTRGQQVTLSCSPISGHRSVSWYQQTPGQGLQFLFEYFSETQRNKGNFPGRFSGRQFSNSRSEMNVSTLELGDSALYLCASSHYVLRTSGSSTDTQYFGPGTRLTVL.

This chain uses TRBV5-1 with TRBJ2-5, with 8 bases fitting TRBD2. Germline lookup yields CDR1 SGHRS and CDR2 YFSETQ. The CDR3 sequence is 14 residues long. V gave up 4 bases and J gave up 0 bases; unmatched junction bases: 2. The CDR3 loop reads CASSGGLDQETQYF. CDR3 DNA sequence: TGCGCCAGCAGCGGGGGACTAGACCAAGAGACCCAGTACTTC. The variable domain in full, completed from reference TRBV5-1 and TRBJ2-5, reads KAGVTQTPRYLIKTRGQQVTLSCSPISGHRSVSWYQQTPGQGLQFLFEYFSETQRNKGNFPGRFSGRQFSNSRSEMNVSTLELGDSALYLCASSGGLDQETQYFGPGTRLLVL.

The gene calls are TRBV25-1 and TRBJ2-3; D gene unclear. This CDR3 is 15 amino acids long. Germline V CDR1 and CDR2: MGHDK, SYGVNS. V lost 7 bases to trimming and J lost 0 bases, with 14 bases between them. The CDR3 loop reads CASIGSWNSTDTQYF. The CDR3 DNA is TGTGCCAGCATAGGTAGCTGGAATAGCACAGATACGCAGTATTTT.

V is TRBV24-1 and J is TRBJ2-1; no definite D call. The V end was cut by 7 bases, the J end by 4 bases, with 4 bases between. The length of the CDR3 is 11 residues. Germline V gene sequence: CDR1 KGHDR, CDR2 SFDVKD. Written as DNA, the CDR3 is TGTGCCACCAGCTATTACAATGAGCAGTTCTTC. This encodes CATSYYNEQFF.

The chain links TRBV19 to TRBJ2-7, with D perhaps TRBD1 (6 bases). This CDR3 has 16 amino acids. CDR1 and CDR2 from the germline V gene are LNHDA and SQIVND (reference sequence). Trimming took 4 bases from V and 1 from J, leaving 17 bases between them. The CDR3 spells CASSTLVPGVSYEQYF. The CDR3 coding sequence is TGTGCCAGTAGTACCCTGGTCCCAGGGGTGTCCTACGAGCAGTACTTC.

The rearrangement links TRBV10-2 to TRBJ1-2; D might be TRBD1 (5 bases). Trimming left V 10 bases short and J 3 bases short, with 18 bases between. Germline V gives CDR1 WSHSY, CDR2 SAAADI. The CDR3 runs to 14 residues. The CDR3 DNA follows: TGCGCCACCAGCCCGCAGGGTCCCTACTATGGCTACACCTTC. Residues: CATSPQGPYYGYTF.

The DNA for the CDR3 is TGTGCCAGCAGTGATTTGACTAGCGGGAGAAGAGAGACCCAGTACTTC. Translating gives CASSDLTSGRRETQYF. The chain uses TRBV2 and TRBJ2-5; 12 nucleotides agree with TRBD2. V shed 3 bases and J 4 bases; nucleotides not matched to a gene: 6. Germline-derived CDR1 and CDR2 are SNHLY and FYNNEI. There are 16 residues in the CDR3.

The chain joins TRBV9 to TRBJ1-2; D is perhaps TRBD1 (6 bases). Between the trimmed V and J ends, which lost 2 bases and 4 bases, there was a span of 18 bases. Germline values: CDR1 SGDLS, CDR2 YYNGEE. This CDR3 is 16 amino acids long. CDR3 protein: CASSVGDTISSYGYTF. CDR3 nucleotide sequence: TGTGCCAGCAGCGTCGGGGACACTATCTCCTCCTATGGCTACACCTTC.

This chain joins TRBV6-6 and TRBJ2-7, with D possibly matching TRBD2 (6 bases). The V gene lost 2 bases and the J gene lost 4 bases, with 12 bases spanning the gap. This CDR3 spans 14 amino acids. Germline V CDR1 and CDR2: MNHNY, SVGAGI (reference sequence). The CDR3 DNA follows: TGTGCCAGCAGTTACGGGCTAGCGCGGTACGAGCAGTACTTC. Translating gives CASSYGLARYEQYF.

The V and J genes are TRBV5-6 and TRBJ2-3, with TRBD1 matching 8 bases. The germline gives CDR1 SGHDT, CDR2 YYEEEE. The CDR3 runs to 13 residues. Germline trimming cut 4 bases from V and 4 bases from J; bases unmatched to any gene: 2. The CDR3 DNA follows: TGTGCCAGCAGCCCGACAGGGGCAGATACGCAGTATTTT. It specifies CASSPTGADTQYF.

The J gene is TRBJ1-2, the V gene TRBV6-1, with 7 bases lining up with TRBD1. V gave up 2 bases and J gave up 3 bases; unmatched junction bases: 15. CDR1 is MNHNS, CDR2 SASEGT, per germline. This CDR3 spans 18 amino acids. The DNA for the CDR3 is TGTGCCAGCAGTGAACTGGAGGGGACAGAGTCTTCCGACTATGGCTACACCTTC. Protein sequence: CASSELEGTESSDYGYTF.

The CDR3 DNA follows: TGTGCCAGCAGTTTATCGCACGGGATCACAGATACGCAGTATTTT. Amino acids: CASSLSHGITDTQYF. The chain recombines TRBV27 with TRBJ2-3, with D tentatively TRBD2 (5 bases). This CDR3 region has 15 residues. Germline lookup yields CDR1 MNHEY and CDR2 SMNVEV (reference sequence). V was pared by 0 bases and J by 2 bases, with 9 bases between.

The chain employs TRBV5-1 and TRBJ2-3, with 7 nucleotides matching TRBD2. Germline assignment: CDR1 SGHRS and CDR2 YFSETQ. The J segment lost 4 bases and the V segment lost 2 bases, leaving 7 bases of the junction unmatched. The CDR3 sequence is 15 residues long. The CDR3, as DNA: TGCGCCAGCAGCTTAATGGGCGGGAGCGCAGATACGCAGTATTTT. As protein: CASSLMGGSADTQYF.

The V and J genes are TRBV3-1 (or the pseudogene TRBV3-2) and TRBJ1-5, with a weak D call TRBD1 (6 bases). V was pared by 4 bases and J by 2 bases, with 12 bases between. The length of the CDR3 is 15 residues. Germline V CDR1 and CDR2: LGHDT, YNNKEL (reference sequence). As DNA, the CDR3 is TGTGCCAGCAGCCCCCGAGCAGGGGGCAATCAGCCCCAGCATTTT. Encoded protein: CASSPRAGGNQPQHF.

This sequence joins TRBV18 and TRBJ2-5; tentatively, D is TRBD2 (6 bases). Germline lookup yields CDR1 KGHSH and CDR2 LQKENI. The CDR3 extends over 14 amino acids. The V end was cut by 5 bases, the J end by 5 bases, with 15 bases between. The CDR3 DNA reads TGTGCCAGCTCATCGACTAGTTCCGGGGAGACCCAGTACTTC. Translating it yields CASSSTSSGETQYF.

The chain combines TRBV5-4 with TRBJ2-5; 7 bases map to TRBD2. This CDR3 spans 14 amino acids. V lost 4 bases to trimming and J lost 0 bases; unmatched junction nucleotides: 3. Germline V CDR1 and CDR2: SGHNT, YYREEE (reference sequence). The CDR3 reads CASSTTSDQETQYF. The CDR3, as DNA: TGTGCCAGCAGCACCACTAGCGACCAAGAGACCCAGTACTTC.

V gene TRBV6-5 combines with J gene TRBJ1-1, with D possibly being TRBD1 (6 bases). There are 12 residues in the CDR3. Trimming removed 6 bases from V and 5 bases from J, with 10 bases in between. Germline CDR1 and CDR2: MNHEY and SVGAGI. The CDR3 loop is CASRQGWTEAFF. For the CDR3, the DNA is TGTGCCAGCAGACAGGGTTGGACTGAAGCTTTCTTT.

The J gene is TRBJ1-2, the V gene TRBV5-8; no reliable D call. Germline V CDR1 and CDR2: SGHTS, YDEGEE. This CDR3 is 14 amino acids long. Trimming took off 4 bases at V and 3 bases at J, with 13 bases between the two ends. The DNA of the CDR3 is TGTGCCAGCAGCCGATCCGCAGGCTACTATGGCTACACCTTC. It yields the protein CASSRSAGYYGYTF.

This chain joins TRBV7-2 and TRBJ2-7, with TRBD1 identical over 8 bases. The J segment lost 3 bases and the V segment lost 1 base, leaving 5 bases of the junction unmatched. From germline, CDR1 is SGHTA and CDR2 FQGNSA. The CDR3 has 15 residues. The CDR3: CASSLEQGAIYEQYF. Here the CDR3 DNA reads TGTGCCAGCAGCTTAGAGCAGGGGGCGATCTACGAGCAGTACTTC.

The J gene is TRBJ2-1, the V gene TRBV7-4, with 7 bases aligning to TRBD2. The germline gives CDR1 SGHVT, CDR2 SQSDAQ. V lost 9 bases to trimming and J lost 2 bases; unmatched junction nucleotides: 10. The CDR3 sequence is 15 residues long. The chain's CDR3 is CARLGSGGTYNEQFF. CDR3 bases: TGTGCCAGACTTGGCTCGGGGGGAACCTACAATGAGCAGTTCTTC.

The rearrangement uses TRBV6-5 and TRBJ2-7; the match to TRBD2 covers 7 bases. Unmatched junction bases numbered 11, after V lost 3 bases and J lost 3 bases. The CDR3 runs to 16 residues. The V gene's germline CDR1 is MNHEY and CDR2 SVGAGI. DNA for the CDR3: TGTGCCAGCAGTTATTTCCCTCGGCGGGGGAACTACGAGCAGTACTTC. Encoded protein: CASSYFPRRGNYEQYF.

This clone was seen once. The V call is TRBV11-2, the J call TRBJ2-7; TRBD1 matches at 10 bases. There are 14 residues in the CDR3. Germline V gene lookup returns CDR1 SGHAT and CDR2 FQNNGV. Trimming at V came to 4 bases and at J to 2 bases, leaving 2 bases not matched to a gene. The CDR3 DNA reads as TGTGCCAGCAGCTCGGGACAGGGGACCTACGAGCAGTACTTC. Protein: CASSSGQGTYEQYF.

The chain employs TRBV7-3 and TRBJ2-1; 9 positions match TRBD1. The CDR3 sequence is 17 residues long. Unmatched junction bases numbered 7, after V lost 0 bases and J lost 4 bases. Germline V gives CDR1 SGHTA, CDR2 FQGTGA. Written as DNA, the CDR3 is TGTGCCAGCAGCTTAACAGAACAGGGGGCTTGGTACAATGAGCAGTTCTTC. Translating it yields CASSLTEQGAWYNEQFF.

This chain links TRBV18 with TRBJ2-6; 7 bases are shared with TRBD2. With V trimmed by 2 bases and J by 0 bases, 1 base remained unmatched. This CDR3 region has 16 residues. CDR1 is KGHSH, CDR2 LQKENI, per germline. The CDR3 reads CASSPTGGSGANVLTF. The CDR3 DNA sequence: TGTGCCAGCTCACCAACGGGGGGCTCTGGGGCCAACGTCCTGACTTTC.